The TCR beta chain under discussion was sequenced for a study of tumor-infiltrating lymphocytes in oesophageal squamous cell carcinoma (dated by TCRdb to the mid-2010s). This clonotype was picked up many times. It has no known antigen specificity. It has no much larger one-base neighbor in the sample; base qualities were not kept. CDR3 length: 14 amino acids, cysteine to phenylalanine. This entry keeps only the CDR3 DNA: 42 bases, framed from base 1. V is trimmed back by 6 bases and J by 2 bases, and the junction contains 4 bases that no gene match accounts for. The germline V gene encodes CDR1 SGHDN and CDR2 FVKESK. The library was prepared using PCR. The data were produced on an Illumina HiSeq 2000. The public reads were run again by TCRdb, first through fastp at Q25 and then through MiXCR, and only productive beta chains were kept. Each record represents a unique CDR3 protein, reported with the most common genes and DNA among its rows. This sample lists 5,500 to 6,500 distinct CDR3 sequences; 13% to 15% were detected once. Roughly 15% of the sample rests with the top ten.

The chain couples TRBV14 to TRBJ2-3, and 8 bases in between align with TRBD1. The source material was esophageal tumor tissue. The TCR originated in a male donor with esophageal squamous cell carcinoma. The CDR3 reads as follows: CASRTGVYTDTQYF. The DNA sequence is given as TGTGCCAGCAGGACAGGGGTCTACACAGATACGCAGTATTTT.